A selection of T cell receptor beta chains follows, all from one sample in a study of T cell responses to AZD1222 COVID-19 vaccine. Repertoires were generated with immunoSEQ multiplex PCR, while TCRdb's copy carries only in-frame clones and drops some. The sample has approximately 130,000 clones, roughly nine tenths seen once. This sample comprised peripheral blood, obtained on day 0 of AZD1222 vaccination. Source of these receptors: an adult in good health. Both conserved end residues are part of each CDR3. The order of the fields is J gene, D gene, V gene, clone size, CDR3 DNA, CDR3 protein. D genes are given only for firm matches. The size field is filled for only some rows; it gives once, few, many or a size class.

J gene: TRBJ2-1; D gene: TRBD2; V gene: TRBV28; clone size: .; CDR3 DNA: TGTGCCAGCAGTCGAGGACTAGCGGGAGGGACCTACAATGAGCAGTTCTTC; CDR3 protein: CASSRGLAGGTYNEQFF
J gene: TRBJ1-4; D gene: TRBD1; V gene: TRBV19; clone size: .; CDR3 DNA: TGTGCCAGTACCCGGCAGGGGGTAAAAGTAAATGAAAAACTGTTTTTT; CDR3 protein: CASTRQGVKVNEKLFF
J gene: TRBJ1-6; D gene: .; V gene: TRBV6-5; clone size: .; CDR3 DNA: TGTGCCAGCAAGTCCGGAGGGGATTTGACACCCCTCCACTTT; CDR3 protein: CASKSGGDLTPLHF
J gene: TRBJ1-3; D gene: .; V gene: TRBV7-2; clone size: .; CDR3 DNA: TGTGCCAGCAGTCGCACCTTTTTGGACGGATTAAACTCTGGAAACACCATATATTTT; CDR3 protein: CASSRTFLDGLNSGNTIYF
J gene: TRBJ1-2; D gene: TRBD1; V gene: TRBV28; clone size: .; CDR3 DNA: TGTGCCAGCCGGACCGGACAGGGGGTCGATGGCTACACCTTC; CDR3 protein: CASRTGQGVDGYTF
J gene: TRBJ1-1; D gene: TRBD1; V gene: TRBV18; clone size: .; CDR3 DNA: TGTGCCAGCTCACCCTCGACAGGGGGCTGGGCTGAAGCTTTCTTT; CDR3 protein: CASSPSTGGWAEAFF
J gene: TRBJ1-2; D gene: .; V gene: TRBV5-6; clone size: .; CDR3 DNA: TGTGCCAGCACCAATGGGAGCTTCTATGGCTACACCTTC; CDR3 protein: CASTNGSFYGYTF
J gene: TRBJ2-3; D gene: TRBD2; V gene: TRBV4-2; clone size: .; CDR3 DNA: TGTGCCAGCAGCCAAGACTTCGTAGCGGGAGCTTTTGATACGCAGTATTTT; CDR3 protein: CASSQDFVAGAFDTQYF
J gene: TRBJ2-4; D gene: .; V gene: TRBV18; clone size: once; CDR3 DNA: TGTGCCAGCTCACCATCGTCCAAAAACATTCAGTACTTC; CDR3 protein: CASSPSSKNIQYF
J gene: TRBJ1-6; D gene: .; V gene: TRBV9; clone size: .; CDR3 DNA: TGTGCCAGCAGCGTAGGTACCCCTAATTCACCCCTCCACTTT; CDR3 protein: CASSVGTPNSPLHF
J gene: TRBJ2-3; D gene: TRBD1; V gene: TRBV30; clone size: once; CDR3 DNA: TGTGCCTGGTCCCGGGACAGGGGAGCGGATACGCAGTATTTT; CDR3 protein: CAWSRDRGADTQYF
J gene: TRBJ2-7; D gene: TRBD2; V gene: TRBV27; clone size: .; CDR3 DNA: TGTGCCAGCAGTTTCGGGACTAGCGTCTACGAGCAGTACTTC; CDR3 protein: CASSFGTSVYEQYF
J gene: TRBJ1-6; D gene: TRBD1; V gene: TRBV18; clone size: few; CDR3 DNA: TGTGCCAGCTCACCTAACAAGGACAGGGGCGCATCACCCCTCCACTTT; CDR3 protein: CASSPNKDRGASPLHF
J gene: TRBJ2-5; D gene: TRBD1; V gene: TRBV2; clone size: .; CDR3 DNA: TGTGCCAGCAGTCGACAGGGGACGGCGACCCAGTACTTC; CDR3 protein: CASSRQGTATQYF
J gene: TRBJ2-5; D gene: .; V gene: TRBV6-5; clone size: .; CDR3 DNA: TGTGCCAGCAGTCCTCCCCAAGGGACCCAGTACTTC; CDR3 protein: CASSPPQGTQYF
J gene: TRBJ1-6; D gene: .; V gene: TRBV2; clone size: .; CDR3 DNA: TGTGCCAGCAGCGACCAGGCACAGTCTAATTCACCCCTCCACTTT; CDR3 protein: CASSDQAQSNSPLHF
J gene: TRBJ1-4; D gene: .; V gene: TRBV2; clone size: .; CDR3 DNA: TGTGCCAGCAGTGAAGCAAAGGGCGCGGGTGAAAAACTGTTTTTT; CDR3 protein: CASSEAKGAGEKLFF
J gene: TRBJ2-1; D gene: TRBD2; V gene: TRBV20-1; clone size: .; CDR3 DNA: TGCAGTGCTAGTAGGTGGGGACTAGCGGGATCTAATGAGCAGTTCTTC; CDR3 protein: CSASRWGLAGSNEQFF
J gene: TRBJ1-1; D gene: .; V gene: TRBV19; clone size: .; CDR3 DNA: TGTGCCAGTAGTATCCGTGGGGGGGCGAACACTGAAGCTTTCTTT; CDR3 protein: CASSIRGGANTEAFF
J gene: TRBJ1-2; D gene: .; V gene: TRBV10-2; clone size: .; CDR3 DNA: TGCGCCAGCAGTGAGTCGGTGGGGGCAGCCGGGGGCTACACCTTC; CDR3 protein: CASSESVGAAGGYTF
J gene: TRBJ1-6; D gene: .; V gene: TRBV6-5; clone size: .; CDR3 DNA: TGTGCCAGCAGTTTGGGATCACCCCTCCACTTT; CDR3 protein: CASSLGSPLHF
J gene: TRBJ2-5; D gene: .; V gene: TRBV9; clone size: .; CDR3 DNA: TGTGCCAGCAGCGTAGGAGGGGGGGACAGTCAAGAGACCCAGTACTTC; CDR3 protein: CASSVGGGDSQETQYF
J gene: TRBJ2-3; D gene: TRBD2; V gene: TRBV18; clone size: once; CDR3 DNA: TGTGCCAGCTCACCACTGAGCGGGAGCCCCACAGATACGCAGTATTTT; CDR3 protein: CASSPLSGSPTDTQYF
J gene: TRBJ2-3; D gene: .; V gene: TRBV29-1; clone size: .; CDR3 DNA: TGCAGCGCTAGAACGGGAGATACGCAGTATTTT; CDR3 protein: CSARTGDTQYF
J gene: TRBJ2-6; D gene: TRBD2; V gene: TRBV6-5; clone size: .; CDR3 DNA: TGTGCCAGCAGTTCCTTGCGGGAGTTTGGGGCCAACGTCCTGACTTTC; CDR3 protein: CASSSLREFGANVLTF
J gene: TRBJ2-3; D gene: .; V gene: TRBV28; clone size: .; CDR3 DNA: TGTGCCAGCAGGAACCACAATACGCAGTATTTT; CDR3 protein: CASRNHNTQYF
J gene: TRBJ2-2; D gene: .; V gene: TRBV2; clone size: .; CDR3 DNA: TGTGCCAGCAGTGAAGGGGGCGCGAAAACCGGGGAGCTGTTTTTT; CDR3 protein: CASSEGGAKTGELFF
J gene: TRBJ1-6; D gene: .; V gene: TRBV5-1; clone size: .; CDR3 DNA: TGCGCCAGCAGCTTGGGGACGAGCTCCTATAATTCACCCCTCCACTTT; CDR3 protein: CASSLGTSSYNSPLHF
J gene: TRBJ2-7; D gene: TRBD1; V gene: TRBV7-8; clone size: .; CDR3 DNA: TGTGCCAGCAGCCAACCCTGGGACAGGGCCTCCTACGAGCAGTACTTC; CDR3 protein: CASSQPWDRASYEQYF
J gene: TRBJ1-1; D gene: TRBD1; V gene: TRBV7-9; clone size: .; CDR3 DNA: TGTGCCAGCAGCTTAGGCTACAGGGGCCCGAACACTGAAGCTTTCTTT; CDR3 protein: CASSLGYRGPNTEAFF
J gene: TRBJ1-5; D gene: .; V gene: TRBV28; clone size: .; CDR3 DNA: TGTGCCAGCAGTTTAGTAGGGGTGATCAATCAGCCCCAGCATTTT; CDR3 protein: CASSLVGVINQPQHF
J gene: TRBJ1-2; D gene: .; V gene: TRBV4-1; clone size: few; CDR3 DNA: TGCGCCAGCAGCCAAGACCGGGGAACAGGTTATGGCTACACCTTC; CDR3 protein: CASSQDRGTGYGYTF
J gene: TRBJ2-1; D gene: TRBD1; V gene: TRBV24-1; clone size: .; CDR3 DNA: TGTGCCACCAGTGACCCAAACAGGGGGACCTACAATGAGCAGTTCTTC; CDR3 protein: CATSDPNRGTYNEQFF
J gene: TRBJ2-2; D gene: .; V gene: TRBV7-9; clone size: .; CDR3 DNA: TGTGCCAGCAGCTTAAGGGGGGGCGGAACGAACACCGGGGAGCTGTTTTTT; CDR3 protein: CASSLRGGGTNTGELFF
J gene: TRBJ1-4; D gene: .; V gene: TRBV7-9; clone size: .; CDR3 DNA: TGTGCCAGCAGCTTCTCGGAAAAACTGTTTTTT; CDR3 protein: CASSFSEKLFF
J gene: TRBJ1-3; D gene: .; V gene: TRBV5-5; clone size: once; CDR3 DNA: TGTGCCAGCAGCTTGGAACCCGGAAACACCATATATTTT; CDR3 protein: CASSLEPGNTIYF
J gene: TRBJ2-7; D gene: TRBD1; V gene: TRBV29-1; clone size: once; CDR3 DNA: TGCAGCGTAAACAGGGGCGGCGACGAGCAGTACTTC; CDR3 protein: CSVNRGGDEQYF
J gene: TRBJ2-7; D gene: TRBD1; V gene: TRBV19; clone size: .; CDR3 DNA: TGTGCCAGTAGTCTTCGGACAGGGGGCCAATACGAGCAGTACTTC; CDR3 protein: CASSLRTGGQYEQYF
J gene: TRBJ2-1; D gene: .; V gene: TRBV19; clone size: .; CDR3 DNA: TGTGCCAGTAGCGCGTCACGCGAGCAGTTCTTC; CDR3 protein: CASSASREQFF
J gene: TRBJ2-1; D gene: .; V gene: TRBV3-1/TRBV3-2; clone size: .; CDR3 DNA: TGTGCCAGCAGGGAGAAGGAGAAGCAAAATGAGCAGTTCTTC; CDR3 protein: CASREKEKQNEQFF